In its sample, the clone carrying this TCR beta chain was seen a few times. Its specificity is unknown. In making TCR beta libraries, quantitative 5'-RACE with molecular barcodes was used. Using its own MiXCR run on the 5' RACE reads, TCRdb lists one record per CDR3 protein. Of about 700,000 distinct CDR3 sequences in the sample, roughly 20% are singletons; the top ten hold 15% to 20%. This record comes from a study of CD8 T cells in ankylosing spondylitis. The study's findings and limits: Seemingly distinctive of ankylosing spondylitis blood was a TCR beta motif formed by eight highly homologous variants. Clones linked to the disease showed a CD8+ phenotype. They occurred at relatively low frequencies in peripheral blood.

This receptor was taken from a male donor with ankylosing spondylitis. Sequencing was carried out using blood, either unsorted or a sorted T cell fraction (not recorded which).

CDR3 DNA sequence: TGCAGTGCCCCGGACCTGGGCAATGAGCAGTTCTTC. This sequence encodes CSAPDLGNEQFF. The rearrangement links TRBV20-1 to TRBJ2-1; D unclear. Germline V lookup: CDR1 DFQATT, CDR2 SNEGSKA (reference sequence). There are 12 residues in the CDR3. V lost 6 bases, J lost 6 bases, and 12 bases lay in between.